This entry is about one TCR beta chain. Its antigen is unknown. Base qualities are missing; no much larger clone stands one base away. Library preparation employed the immunoSEQ multiplex PCR assay. TCR beta CDR3 sequencing was performed on DNA from the cultured, isolated CD4+ T cells. Concerning the study's data processing: The analysis removed non-productive TCR sequences, trimmed reads to the CDR3 region, and retained only CDR3s that were 7 or more amino acids long. The MANAFEST web app was used to identify antigen-specific clonotypes by comparing expansion in peptide wells with expansion in reference cultures. Positive clones required FDR<0.05 expansion versus reference and all other wells, odds ratio above 5, and frequency above 0.1% in two replicate wells. A clonotype was defined as cross-reactive if the clonotype was significantly expanded both in SARS-CoV-2 spike wells and in at least one common cold coronavirus spike condition. CDR3 similarity was assessed by Levenshtein distance with the stringdist R package, and unrooted trees were built with ape in R 3.6.1. TCRdb holds this immuneACCESS table with in-frame rearrangements only. Some clones are missing; in checked studies, unresolved V genes explain under half, and the rest has no known cause. Clonal size and the V and J genes are those of that table, whereas D and trimming came from the DNA. Across this sample there are some 29,000 clones, with roughly four fifths seen only once. The ten largest clonotypes hold 17% of the sample.

The sample belongs to a study of vaccination effects on CD4 cells after COVID-19 (dated by TCRdb to between 2021 and 2024). Study-level background: Post-vaccine samples across the study were collected a median of 72 days after the second dose, with a range of 14 to 241. SARS-CoV-2 spike-specific CD4+ TCR repertoires from before and after mRNA vaccination were compared in COVID-19 convalescent patients and in infection-naive vaccine recipients. A total of 9 to 11 COVID-19 convalescent patients and 4 SARS-CoV-2-naive healthy vaccine recipients were included in the full study. Cultures from other donors in the study were sequenced with the Oncomine TCR Beta short-read assay on an Illumina iSeq 100.

From its cysteine to its phenylalanine, the CDR3 spans 15 amino acids. Just CDR3 DNA is preserved here, 45 bases in frame from base 1. Reading the germline V gene (reference sequence) gives CDR1 SGHNT and CDR2 YYREEE. V gives up 4 bases and J gives up 4 bases, and the segment between their germline ends measures 17 bases. Study-wide conclusions, independent of this receptor: Both infection-induced and vaccine-induced clones contracted markedly at late post-vaccination timepoints, which is consistent with waning T cell responses. Among healthy vaccine recipients, nearly all vaccine-induced clones were SARS-CoV-2 mono-reactive, and only 1 of 255 was cross-reactive with common cold coronaviruses. The study was limited by a small number of convalescent patients and lacked early post-infection timepoints.

In the ViraFEST assay, PBMC were stimulated with viral peptide pools, and TCR sequencing was then used to find antigen-specific CD4+ T cell clonotypes based on their expansion. After around eleven days of culture, CD4+ T cells were isolated with the EasySep CD4+ T cell isolation kit. Participants received two doses of either the BNT162b2 or the mRNA-1273 mRNA SARS-CoV-2 vaccine. Negative nucleocapsid antibody results before and after vaccination confirmed that the healthy vaccine recipients had no prior SARS-CoV-2 infection. Some 2.2 million PBMC per well were cultured in IMDM with around 5% human AB serum, 8 to 10 IU/ml IL-2 and gentamicin, plus 10 ug/ml peptides. On days 3 and 7, half of the culture medium was replaced with fresh IL-2-containing medium. Unless noted otherwise, every peptide stimulation condition was grown in triplicate wells. Using Ficoll-Paque Plus gradient centrifugation, PBMC were separated from whole blood and then either used fresh or cryopreserved at -140C. The spike proteins of SARS-CoV-2 and of the common cold coronaviruses HCoV-NL63, HCoV-OC43 and HCoV-229E were spanned by overlapping peptide pools. The QIAamp micro DNA kit was used to extract genomic DNA from the cultured CD4+ T cells.

This TCR was recovered from a human donor who received a COVID-19 vaccine. Recombination connected TRBV5-4 to TRBJ1-1; TRBD1 is possibly the D segment (6 matching bases). Material: CD4+ T cells from PBMCs cultured with HCoV-OC43 spike peptides, obtained after COVID-19 vaccination. In the paper's terms, the cell subset or site label means: HCoV-OC43 spike overlapping peptide pool stimulation. At the DNA level, the sequence is TGTGCCAGCAGCAATCAGGGGCGCCAGGGCACTGAAGCTTTCTTT. The translation is CASSNQGRQGTEAFF. Reference TRBV5-4 and TRBJ1-1 genes cover what lies past the CDR3, so the full variable domain is ETGVTQSPTHLIKTRGQQVTLRCSSQSGHNTVSWYQQALGQGPQFIFQYYREEENGRGNFPPRFSGLQFPNYSSELNVNALELDDSALYLCASSNQGRQGTEAFFGQGTRLTVV.